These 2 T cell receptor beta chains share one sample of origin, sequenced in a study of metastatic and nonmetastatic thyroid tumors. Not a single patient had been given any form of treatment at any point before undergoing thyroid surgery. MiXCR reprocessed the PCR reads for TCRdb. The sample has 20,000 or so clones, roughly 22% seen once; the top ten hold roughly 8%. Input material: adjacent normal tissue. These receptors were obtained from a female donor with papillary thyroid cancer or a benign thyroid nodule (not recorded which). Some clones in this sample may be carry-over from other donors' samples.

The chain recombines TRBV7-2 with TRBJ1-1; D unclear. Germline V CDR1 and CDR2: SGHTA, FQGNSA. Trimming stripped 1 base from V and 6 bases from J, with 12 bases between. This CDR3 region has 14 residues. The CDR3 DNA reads TGTGCCAGCAGCTTAGGAGCGTCCGTTGCTGAAGCTTTCTTT. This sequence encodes CASSLGASVAEAFF. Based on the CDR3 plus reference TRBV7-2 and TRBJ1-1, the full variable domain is GAGVSQSPSNKVTEKGKDVELRCDPISGHTALYWYRQSLGQGLEFLIYFQGNSAPDKSGLPSDRFSAERTGGSVSTLTIQRTQQEDSAVYLCASSLGASVAEAFFGQGTRLTVV.

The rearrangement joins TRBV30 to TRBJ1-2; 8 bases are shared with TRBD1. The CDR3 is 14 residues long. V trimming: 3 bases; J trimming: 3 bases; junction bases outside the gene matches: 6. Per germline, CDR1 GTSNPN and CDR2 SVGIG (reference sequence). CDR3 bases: TGTGCCTGGAGCGGAACAGGGGGATACTATGGCTACACCTTC. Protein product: CAWSGTGGYYGYTF.